A single sample gave rise to the 4 T cell receptor beta chains below, sequenced in a study of response to subunit inactivated influenza vaccine. TCRdb re-called the RT-PCR reads with MiXCR, one entry per CDR3 protein. The sample shows about 780,000 distinct CDR3 sequences, approximately 17% of them seen only once. The sample was PBMCs from blood, taken roughly 5 days after vaccination. These receptors came from a man aged 50-59 years who received an inactivated influenza vaccine.

This sequence joins TRBV27 and TRBJ2-7, with 9 positions matching TRBD2. This CDR3 has 15 residues. Germline V CDR1 and CDR2: MNHEY, SMNVEV (reference sequence). Losses at the gene ends were 4 bases for V and 0 bases for J; bases not matched to a gene: 4. CDR3 bases: TGTGCCAGCAGTTCGCTAGCGGGAATCTCCTACGAGCAGTACTTC. Amino acids: CASSSLAGISYEQYF.

This clonotype was detected once. V gene TRBV15 combines with J gene TRBJ2-7, with D unclear. From germline, CDR1 is LNHNV and CDR2 YYDKDF (reference sequence). The CDR3 is 17 amino acids. V was cut by 0 bases and J by 5 bases, with 20 bases left in between. The CDR3 protein is CATSRDLWGNGIHEQYF. CDR3 nucleotide sequence: TGTGCCACCAGCAGAGATCTATGGGGAAATGGAATCCACGAGCAGTACTTC.

This clonotype appeared many times. The chain joins TRBV24-1 to TRBJ2-1; D may be TRBD2 (5 bases). This CDR3 comprises 13 residues. The V gene's germline CDR1 is KGHDR and CDR2 SFDVKD. Between the trimmed V and J ends, which lost 5 bases and 3 bases, there was a span of 7 bases. DNA for the CDR3: TGTGCCACCAGTGGAGGACTCTACAATGAGCAGTTCTTC. It is translated as CATSGGLYNEQFF.

J is TRBJ1-5 and V is TRBV12-3 or TRBV12-4; 9 nucleotides agree with TRBD1. With V trimmed by 6 bases and J by 3 bases, 3 bases remained unmatched. The CDR3 covers 14 residues. This CDR3 is CASRTGGTNQPQHF. The DNA for the CDR3 is TGTGCCAGCAGAACAGGGGGCACCAATCAGCCCCAGCATTTT.